A selection of T cell receptor beta chains follows, all from one sample in a study of T cells in Graves' hyperthyroidism and ophthalmopathy. Each CDR3 protein gets one entry after TCRdb re-called the multiplex PCR reads with MiXCR. The table has around 250,000 distinct CDR3 sequences, approximately 25% seen once. Specimen: blood. The receptors shown here come from a woman aged 40 to 49 with Graves' ophthalmopathy. Each CDR3 is given without its conserved first and last residue. A D gene is named only where the DNA matches it firmly.

v_gene,len,d_gene,j_gene,CDR3aa
TRBV13,12,-,TRBJ1-5,ASSRYRDNQPQH
TRBV28,13,-,TRBJ2-7,ASSSGEHRAYEQY
TRBV29-1,10,-,TRBJ2-5,SANEGGETQY
TRBV28,13,TRBD1,TRBJ2-4,ASSLRQGVKNIQY
TRBV27,11,-,TRBJ2-2,ASSPDIAGELF
TRBV5-1,14,-,TRBJ2-7,ASSLAGGVTPREQY
TRBV6-1,13,TRBD1,TRBJ1-2,ASRRAAGTGGNYT
TRBV12-3/TRBV12-4,14,-,TRBJ2-5,ASSSWGFMGQETQY
TRBV12-3/TRBV12-4,13,TRBD1,TRBJ2-7,ASRHPDRAFYEQY
TRBV19,11,-,TRBJ2-7,ASSIRFTYEQY
TRBV20-1,15,TRBD2,TRBJ2-7,SASGSYGGVFSYEQY
TRBV24-1,10,-,TRBJ1-2,ATSDPGVGYT
TRBV28,12,-,TRBJ1-2,ASSSRGPYYGYT
TRBV6-5,12,TRBD2,TRBJ2-7,ASSYGTSSREQY
TRBV20-1,14,TRBD1,TRBJ2-7,SARDPGQGITYEQY
TRBV28,10,-,TRBJ2-7,ASSSAGLREY
TRBV6-1,11,-,TRBJ1-1,ASGRGGLAEAF
TRBV29-1,9,-,TRBJ2-5,SVTEQETQY
TRBV28,14,TRBD1,TRBJ2-7,ASSSPSGTGGYEQY
TRBV20-1,12,TRBD1,TRBJ2-7,SARTPPTGSEQY
TRBV6-1,11,-,TRBJ2-2,ASSEKGHGELF
TRBV3-1,12,-,TRBJ2-2,ASSQGKFTGELF
TRBV30,14,-,TRBJ1-2,AWSAAPPGRGYGYT
TRBV3-1,13,-,TRBJ1-3,ASSDSSFSGNTIY
TRBV7-2,11,TRBD1,TRBJ1-2,ASSRQGIRGYT
TRBV11-2,14,TRBD2,TRBJ2-2,ASSPRRESSTGELF
TRBV19,12,-,TRBJ1-3,AAQGWSSGNTIY
TRBV11-2,15,TRBD2,TRBJ2-5,ASSSGLAGMGQETQY
TRBV20-1,12,-,TRBJ1-6,SAKLSGYNSPLH
TRBV28,13,TRBD2,TRBJ2-5,ASSRATSGKETQY
TRBV5-1,16,TRBD2,TRBJ2-3,ASSSGLAGVPSTDTQY
TRBV2,13,TRBD2,TRBJ2-5,ASSPTSGYQETQY
TRBV19,14,-,TRBJ1-6,ASSILTAGNNSPLH
TRBV12-3/TRBV12-4,14,-,TRBJ1-2,ASSFVAGSANYGYT
TRBV12-3/TRBV12-4,11,-,TRBJ1-2,ASRPGPMGGYT
TRBV25-1,11,-,TRBJ2-1,ASSEGLDNEQF
TRBV6-5,15,TRBD1,TRBJ2-7,ASSSNTGGRLSYEQY
TRBV29-1,11,-,TRBJ2-7,SVENSEAYEQY
TRBV3-1,9,-,TRBJ1-2,ASGQGTGYT
TRBV19,13,-,TRBJ1-5,ASSIAQGSNQPQH
TRBV6-1,12,-,TRBJ1-1,ASRKEPMNTEAF
TRBV28,12,-,TRBJ1-5,ASILDRNNQPQH
TRBV20-1,13,TRBD1,TRBJ1-3,SAREGTASGNTIY
TRBV30,12,-,TRBJ1-2,AWRGDASFGGYT
TRBV24-1,13,-,TRBJ2-4,ATSESWEAKNIQY
TRBV12-3/TRBV12-4,12,TRBD1,TRBJ2-7,ASSPQGAKNEQY
TRBV28,11,-,TRBJ1-6,ASSFRGGSPLH
TRBV4-2,9,-,TRBJ2-7,ASSQGADLN
TRBV6-1,13,TRBD2,TRBJ2-5,ASVAGREGPETQY
TRBV20-1,10,TRBD1,TRBJ1-2,SAWGQGDGYT
TRBV6-5,11,-,TRBJ2-5,ASSYGTARTQY
TRBV6-1,15,-,TRBJ1-6,ASSDRAGGSYNSPLH
TRBV30,11,TRBD1,TRBJ2-5,AWSYRGLETQY
TRBV27,13,-,TRBJ2-7,ASSWRAPDVDEQY
TRBV2,12,-,TRBJ1-6,ATQGGGIRSPLH